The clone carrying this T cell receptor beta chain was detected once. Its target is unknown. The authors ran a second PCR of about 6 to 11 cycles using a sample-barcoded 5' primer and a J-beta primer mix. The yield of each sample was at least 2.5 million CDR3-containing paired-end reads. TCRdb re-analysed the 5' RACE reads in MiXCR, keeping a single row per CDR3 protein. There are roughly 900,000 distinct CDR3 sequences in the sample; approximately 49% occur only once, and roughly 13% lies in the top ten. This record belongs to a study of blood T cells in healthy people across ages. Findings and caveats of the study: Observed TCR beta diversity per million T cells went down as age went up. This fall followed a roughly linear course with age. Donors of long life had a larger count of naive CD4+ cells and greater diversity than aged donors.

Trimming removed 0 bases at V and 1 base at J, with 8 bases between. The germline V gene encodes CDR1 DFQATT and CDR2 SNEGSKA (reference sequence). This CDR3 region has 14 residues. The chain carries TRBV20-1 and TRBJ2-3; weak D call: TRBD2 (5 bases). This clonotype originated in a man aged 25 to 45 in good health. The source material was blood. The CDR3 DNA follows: TGCAGTGCTAGAGATGGTAGCGGCACAGATACGCAGTATTTT. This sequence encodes CSARDGSGTDTQYF.